One and the same sample provided the 4 T cell receptor beta chains below, sequenced in a study of cytomegalovirus exposure and HLA in healthy donors. Only in-frame clones appear in the TCRdb table, and some are missing; sequencing was by immunoSEQ multiplex PCR. Counted here are 150,000 to 250,000 clones, about 79% occurring once; the ten biggest clones make up roughly 13%. The specimen was PBMCs. The receptors come from a woman in her thirties in good health and CMV-seropositive.

CDR3 coding DNA: TGCGCCAGCAGCCCACGAGCGGGAGGTAACTCCTACGAGCAGTACTTC. Translation: CASSPRAGGNSYEQYF. V gene TRBV5-1 combines with J gene TRBJ2-7, with 9 nucleotides matching TRBD2. Looked up from germline, CDR1 is SGHRS and CDR2 is YFSETQ. The CDR3 length is 16 residues. After removal of 4 bases from V and 0 bases from J, the junction contained 8 bases not matched to a gene.

This clone appeared a single time. The J gene is TRBJ1-5, the V gene TRBV4-1; 10 positions match TRBD1. The CDR3 consists of 17 residues. Germline V gives CDR1 MGHRA, CDR2 YSYEKL. V lost 0 bases, J lost 4 bases, and 6 bases stayed unmatched. CDR3 DNA: TGCGCCAGCAGCCAAGAGTTGGTGGGACAGGGGAATCAGCCCCAGCATTTT. It yields the protein CASSQELVGQGNQPQHF.

CDR3 region: CASSFSSGSSYNEQFF. The CDR3 DNA sequence: TGCGCCAGCAGCTTCTCAAGCGGGAGCTCCTACAATGAGCAGTTCTTC. The V call is TRBV5-1, the J call TRBJ2-1; TRBD2 aligns across 8 bases. Germline assignment: CDR1 SGHRS and CDR2 YFSETQ. The CDR3 length is 16 residues. Trimming at V came to 2 bases and at J to 0 bases, leaving 4 bases not matched to a gene.

The chain recombines TRBV4-2 with TRBJ2-1; 13 bases are shared with TRBD2. CDR3 length: 16 residues. The trim removed 0 bases at V and 10 bases at J, leaving 6 bases unmatched. Germline-derived CDR1 and CDR2 are LGHNA and YNFKEQ. CDR3 amino acids: CASSQETSGRAGEQFF. CDR3 sequence (DNA): TGTGCCAGCAGCCAAGAAACTAGCGGGAGGGCAGGGGAGCAGTTCTTC.